These T cell receptor beta chains were read from a single sample in a study of CD8+CD57+ T cells in acquired aplastic anemia. MiXCR was run by TCRdb on the reads, yielding one entry per CDR3 protein. The sample consists of hundreds of thousands of distinct CDR3 sequences, roughly a third of them appearing once. The sample consisted of sorted CD4+, CD8+, or CD8+CD57+ T cells (not recorded which) from PBMCs. The receptors were gathered from a human donor with aplastic anemia. The CDR3 runs from the conserved cysteine through the conserved F or W. D genes are given only for firm matches. Not all rows give a size; the values are once, few, many and, for expanded clones, a class.

clone size: -
D gene: -
V gene: TRBV7-9
J gene: TRBJ1-2
CDR3 protein: CASSLQTGPGYTF
CDR3 DNA: TGTGCCAGCAGTCTCCAAACAGGGCCAGGCTACACCTTC

clone size: -
D gene: -
V gene: TRBV7-9
J gene: TRBJ2-7
CDR3 protein: CASSYYNEQYF
CDR3 DNA: TGTGCCAGCAGCTACTACAATGAGCAGTACTTC

clone size: -
D gene: -
V gene: TRBV19
J gene: TRBJ2-7
CDR3 protein: CASSTGGHFEQYF
CDR3 DNA: TGTGCCAGTAGTACTGGGGGACACTTCGAGCAGTACTTC

clone size: few
D gene: -
V gene: TRBV4-2
J gene: TRBJ2-3
CDR3 protein: CASSQDSSGSATDTQYF
CDR3 DNA: TGTGCCAGCAGCCAAGATTCCAGCGGTAGCGCCACAGATACGCAGTATTTT

clone size: few
D gene: -
V gene: TRBV4-2
J gene: TRBJ1-2
CDR3 protein: CASSQGRGGRWNYGYTF
CDR3 DNA: TGTGCCAGCAGCCAAGGAAGGGGGGGTCGGTGGAACTATGGCTACACCTTC

clone size: -
D gene: TRBD2
V gene: TRBV15
J gene: TRBJ2-7
CDR3 protein: CATSSGRVYEQYF
CDR3 DNA: TGTGCTACCTCTAGCGGGAGGGTGTACGAGCAGTACTTC

clone size: many
D gene: -
V gene: TRBV9
J gene: TRBJ2-3
CDR3 protein: CASSVVGSTDTQYF
CDR3 DNA: TGTGCCAGCAGCGTAGTGGGGAGCACAGATACGCAGTATTTT

clone size: -
D gene: -
V gene: TRBV7-9
J gene: TRBJ1-1
CDR3 protein: CASSATGITEAFF
CDR3 DNA: TGTGCCAGCAGCGCAACAGGGATCACTGAAGCTTTCTTT

clone size: many
D gene: TRBD1
V gene: TRBV19
J gene: TRBJ1-4
CDR3 protein: CASRDRGNEKLFF
CDR3 DNA: TGTGCCAGTAGGGACAGGGGCAATGAAAAACTGTTTTTT

clone size: few
D gene: TRBD1
V gene: TRBV9
J gene: TRBJ2-2
CDR3 protein: CASAPGTATGELFF
CDR3 DNA: TGTGCCAGCGCCCCTGGGACAGCCACCGGGGAGCTGTTTTTT

clone size: -
D gene: TRBD1
V gene: TRBV20-1
J gene: TRBJ1-1
CDR3 protein: CSATVNRGNTEAFF
CDR3 DNA: TGCAGTGCGACGGTTAACAGGGGGAACACTGAAGCTTTCTTT

clone size: many
D gene: -
V gene: TRBV7-9
J gene: TRBJ1-2
CDR3 protein: CASSDYSYGYTF
CDR3 DNA: TGTGCCAGCAGTGACTACAGCTATGGCTACACCTTC

clone size: many
D gene: -
V gene: TRBV4-1
J gene: TRBJ1-2
CDR3 protein: CASSQARTDYGYTF
CDR3 DNA: TGCGCCAGCAGCCAAGCAAGGACGGACTATGGCTACACCTTC

clone size: -
D gene: -
V gene: TRBV11-3
J gene: TRBJ2-3
CDR3 protein: CASSVGGWGAPDTQYF
CDR3 DNA: TGTGCCAGCAGCGTCGGAGGCTGGGGGGCACCAGATACGCAGTATTTT

clone size: many
D gene: -
V gene: TRBV6-1
J gene: TRBJ1-6
CDR3 protein: CASRTQGEGSPLHF
CDR3 DNA: TGTGCCAGCAGGACACAGGGTGAGGGATCACCCCTCCACTTT

clone size: many
D gene: -
V gene: TRBV24-1
J gene: TRBJ2-7
CDR3 protein: CATSEEGRGYEQYF
CDR3 DNA: TGTGCCACCAGTGAGGAGGGCAGGGGGTACGAGCAGTACTTC

clone size: -
D gene: -
V gene: TRBV5-1
J gene: TRBJ2-7
CDR3 protein: CASRLVSGVSSYEQYF
CDR3 DNA: TGCGCCAGCCGCTTGGTGTCAGGTGTGAGCTCCTACGAGCAGTACTTC

clone size: -
D gene: -
V gene: TRBV7-2
J gene: TRBJ2-4
CDR3 protein: CASSLGGDKNIQYF
CDR3 DNA: TGTGCCAGCAGCTTAGGGGGTGACAAAAACATTCAGTACTTC

clone size: few
D gene: -
V gene: TRBV12-3/TRBV12-4
J gene: TRBJ2-3
CDR3 protein: CASLWGASTDTQYF
CDR3 DNA: TGTGCCAGCTTGTGGGGGGCAAGCACAGATACGCAGTATTTT

clone size: few
D gene: -
V gene: TRBV6-5
J gene: TRBJ2-7
CDR3 protein: CASSYSSGTSYEQYF
CDR3 DNA: TGTGCCAGCAGTTACTCAAGCGGGACAAGTTACGAGCAGTACTTC

clone size: -
D gene: -
V gene: TRBV12-3/TRBV12-4
J gene: TRBJ2-3
CDR3 protein: CASSEQGDTQYF
CDR3 DNA: TGTGCCAGCAGTGAACAGGGAGATACGCAGTATTTT

clone size: many
D gene: TRBD1
V gene: TRBV11-3
J gene: TRBJ1-2
CDR3 protein: CASQRTGNYGYTF
CDR3 DNA: TGTGCCAGCCAACGGACAGGCAACTATGGCTACACCTTC

clone size: many
D gene: -
V gene: TRBV19
J gene: TRBJ1-6
CDR3 protein: CASGGWGGNSPLHF
CDR3 DNA: TGTGCCAGTGGCGGGTGGGGTGGGAATTCACCCCTCCACTTT

clone size: -
D gene: TRBD2
V gene: TRBV10-3
J gene: TRBJ2-7
CDR3 protein: CASSAGEQYEQYF
CDR3 DNA: TGTGCCAGCAGTGCGGGGGAGCAGTACGAGCAGTACTTC

clone size: -
D gene: -
V gene: TRBV9
J gene: TRBJ1-1
CDR3 protein: CASSVGSSHEAFF
CDR3 DNA: TGTGCCAGCAGCGTAGGCTCAAGTCATGAAGCTTTCTTT

clone size: -
D gene: TRBD1
V gene: TRBV15
J gene: TRBJ2-7
CDR3 protein: CATSRAGTGYYEQYF
CDR3 DNA: TGTGCCACCAGCAGAGCCGGGACAGGGTACTACGAGCAGTACTTC

clone size: many
D gene: -
V gene: TRBV20-1
J gene: TRBJ2-5
CDR3 protein: CSARKAMGETQYF
CDR3 DNA: TGCAGTGCGAGGAAGGCGATGGGGGAGACCCAGTACTTC

clone size: few
D gene: -
V gene: TRBV7-9
J gene: TRBJ2-5
CDR3 protein: CASSLGSVVKETQYF
CDR3 DNA: TGTGCCAGCAGCTTAGGTTCAGTGGTTAAAGAGACCCAGTACTTC

clone size: -
D gene: -
V gene: TRBV3-1
J gene: TRBJ1-6
CDR3 protein: CASSQDRIGLHF
CDR3 DNA: TGTGCCAGCAGCCAAGATCGCATTGGACTCCACTTT

clone size: many
D gene: TRBD1
V gene: TRBV28
J gene: TRBJ1-2
CDR3 protein: CASSRTGIDGYTF
CDR3 DNA: TGTGCCAGCAGTCGGACAGGGATTGATGGCTACACCTTC

clone size: -
D gene: -
V gene: TRBV12-3/TRBV12-4
J gene: TRBJ1-5
CDR3 protein: CASRTKGPSNQPQHF
CDR3 DNA: TGTGCCAGCAGGACCAAGGGCCCGAGCAATCAGCCCCAGCATTTT

clone size: many
D gene: -
V gene: TRBV2
J gene: TRBJ1-1
CDR3 protein: CARGQRQNTEAFF
CDR3 DNA: TGTGCCAGGGGACAAAGGCAGAACACTGAAGCTTTCTTT

clone size: -
D gene: TRBD1
V gene: TRBV20-1
J gene: TRBJ1-6
CDR3 protein: CSASTQGGGSPLHF
CDR3 DNA: TGCAGTGCTTCAACCCAGGGGGGGGGTTCACCCCTCCACTTT

clone size: -
D gene: TRBD2
V gene: TRBV19
J gene: TRBJ2-3
CDR3 protein: CASSTARTSGDNTDTQYF
CDR3 DNA: TGTGCCAGTAGCACTGCCCGGACTAGCGGGGACAACACAGATACGCAGTATTTT

clone size: many
D gene: -
V gene: TRBV9
J gene: TRBJ2-5
CDR3 protein: CASSVSLAAYQHGQETQYF
CDR3 DNA: TGTGCCAGCAGCGTATCTTTAGCGGCCTACCAGCACGGCCAAGAGACCCAGTACTTC

clone size: few
D gene: -
V gene: TRBV6-1
J gene: TRBJ2-7
CDR3 protein: CASSDRTDEQYF
CDR3 DNA: TGTGCCAGCAGTGACCGGACAGACGAGCAGTACTTC

clone size: -
D gene: -
V gene: TRBV20-1
J gene: TRBJ1-5
CDR3 protein: CSARGGGLRANQPQHF
CDR3 DNA: TGCAGTGCTAGAGGAGGGGGGCTAAGGGCCAATCAGCCCCAGCATTTT

clone size: -
D gene: TRBD2
V gene: TRBV6-1
J gene: TRBJ2-7
CDR3 protein: CASSSSGSFYEQYF
CDR3 DNA: TGTGCCAGCAGCTCTAGCGGGAGTTTTTACGAGCAGTACTTC

clone size: many
D gene: TRBD1
V gene: TRBV19
J gene: TRBJ2-7
CDR3 protein: CASSPTGTAYEQYF
CDR3 DNA: TGTGCCAGTAGCCCAACAGGGACAGCCTACGAGCAGTACTTC

clone size: many
D gene: TRBD2
V gene: TRBV2
J gene: TRBJ2-5
CDR3 protein: CASMSGTMETQYF
CDR3 DNA: TGTGCCAGCATGTCCGGGACTATGGAGACCCAGTACTTC

clone size: -
D gene: TRBD2
V gene: TRBV15
J gene: TRBJ2-7
CDR3 protein: CATSKSGRARGEQYF
CDR3 DNA: TGTGCCACCAGCAAGAGCGGGAGGGCCAGGGGGGAGCAGTACTTC

clone size: many
D gene: -
V gene: TRBV19
J gene: TRBJ1-5
CDR3 protein: CASNIGYQPQHF
CDR3 DNA: TGTGCCAGTAATATCGGATATCAGCCCCAGCATTTT

clone size: once
D gene: -
V gene: TRBV2
J gene: TRBJ1-1
CDR3 protein: CATSLRGNAEAFF
CDR3 DNA: TGTGCCACCTCGCTCAGGGGTAACGCTGAAGCTTTCTTT

clone size: -
D gene: TRBD1
V gene: TRBV29-1
J gene: TRBJ2-7
CDR3 protein: CSVEGSRQGATYEQYF
CDR3 DNA: TGCAGCGTTGAAGGGAGTAGACAGGGGGCCACCTACGAGCAGTACTTC

clone size: -
D gene: -
V gene: TRBV29-1
J gene: TRBJ2-3
CDR3 protein: CSVGIPDTQYF
CDR3 DNA: TGCAGCGTCGGGATCCCAGATACGCAGTATTTT

clone size: -
D gene: -
V gene: TRBV20-1
J gene: TRBJ2-7
CDR3 protein: CSASSQVAIYEQYF
CDR3 DNA: TGCAGTGCCAGCAGCCAGGTGGCAATATACGAGCAGTACTTC

clone size: many
D gene: -
V gene: TRBV5-5
J gene: TRBJ1-6
CDR3 protein: CASSLESSYNSPLHF
CDR3 DNA: TGTGCCAGCAGCTTGGAGAGCTCCTATAATTCACCCCTCCACTTT

clone size: -
D gene: -
V gene: TRBV10-3
J gene: TRBJ2-5
CDR3 protein: CAISVGRGGDQPQYF
CDR3 DNA: TGTGCCATCAGTGTAGGCCGGGGCGGAGATCAGCCCCAGTACTTC

clone size: many
D gene: -
V gene: TRBV11-2
J gene: TRBJ1-2
CDR3 protein: CASSSIRDVGYTF
CDR3 DNA: TGTGCCAGCAGTTCGATTCGCGACGTGGGCTACACCTTC

clone size: -
D gene: -
V gene: TRBV10-2
J gene: TRBJ1-1
CDR3 protein: CASSPLNLDTEAFF
CDR3 DNA: TGTGCCAGCAGCCCACTCAACTTGGACACTGAAGCTTTCTTT

clone size: -
D gene: -
V gene: TRBV7-2
J gene: TRBJ1-1
CDR3 protein: CASSSHRGQNTEAFF
CDR3 DNA: TGTGCCAGCAGCTCCCATAGAGGACAGAACACTGAAGCTTTCTTT

clone size: few
D gene: -
V gene: TRBV25-1
J gene: TRBJ1-1
CDR3 protein: CASSPFGGPNTEAFF
CDR3 DNA: TGTGCCAGCAGTCCGTTTGGTGGGCCGAACACTGAAGCTTTCTTT

clone size: many
D gene: -
V gene: TRBV7-9
J gene: TRBJ1-6
CDR3 protein: CASSPSRDYNSPLHF
CDR3 DNA: TGTGCCAGCAGCCCCTCACGGGACTATAATTCACCCCTCCACTTT

clone size: few
D gene: -
V gene: TRBV9
J gene: TRBJ2-3
CDR3 protein: CASSGNSIDTQYF
CDR3 DNA: TGTGCCAGCAGCGGTAATAGCATAGATACGCAGTATTTT

clone size: few
D gene: TRBD2
V gene: TRBV5-6
J gene: TRBJ2-7
CDR3 protein: CASSSGLAGLAYEQYF
CDR3 DNA: TGTGCCAGCAGCTCGGGACTAGCGGGCCTAGCCTACGAGCAGTACTTC

clone size: -
D gene: TRBD2
V gene: TRBV11-2
J gene: TRBJ2-6
CDR3 protein: CASTPTMLAGGTGANVLTF
CDR3 DNA: TGTGCCAGCACCCCGACCATGCTAGCGGGGGGGACAGGGGCCAACGTCCTGACTTTC

clone size: many
D gene: -
V gene: TRBV7-2
J gene: TRBJ2-7
CDR3 protein: CASSLIYEQYF
CDR3 DNA: TGTGCCAGCAGCTTGATTTACGAGCAGTACTTC